This T cell receptor beta chain was sequenced during a study of T and B cells in COVID-19 patients. Overall study context: Blood was sampled from COVID-19 patients who were either actively infected or recovered. Recovered patients mostly had mild to moderate COVID-19 managed as outpatients.

This clonotype has just one count. From blood, about 220-500 ng of genomic DNA served as TRB template. Multiplex PCR with BIOMED2 TRB-A/B primer pools amplified TRB rearrangements. TCRdb reprocessed the multiplex PCR reads with MiXCR, giving one entry per CDR3 protein. The table has about 7,800 distinct CDR3 sequences, 40% to 45% seen once. The junction had 4 bases not matched to a gene; V was cut back by 4 bases and J by 4 bases. CDR3 size: 14 residues. Germline CDR1 and CDR2: PRHDT and FYEKMQ (reference sequence). The chain employs TRBV13 and TRBJ1-3; 7 nucleotides line up with TRBD1. The sequence was collected from a human donor who had recovered from COVID-19. Sequenced sample: blood. The CDR3 region has the DNA TGTGCCAGCAGCTCCCCGGACAGGGGAAACACCATATATTTT. Translation gives CASSSPDRGNTIYF.